The 2 T cell receptor beta chains in this list originate from one sample, sequenced in a study of T cells in Graves' hyperthyroidism and ophthalmopathy (dated by TCRdb to about 2019). Receptor libraries were prepared by multiplex PCR. Sequencing was performed on an Illumina HiSeq 2000. The TCR beta CDR3 regions were amplified from RNA transcripts. For the first round of RT-PCR on the TCR CDR3, the HTBI primer set was used together with the Qiagen OneStep RT-PCR kit. TCRdb ran its own pipeline on the public reads, namely fastp trimming at Q25 and MiXCR clone calling, and kept in-frame beta chains. For every CDR3 protein sequence, its rows merge into one entry that carries the most common genes and DNA. This sample comprises 400,000 to 500,000 distinct CDR3 sequences, approximately 15% of them detected only once. 15% to 20% of the sample belongs to the ten largest clones. What was sequenced was blood. The source of these receptors is a woman under 30 with Graves' hyperthyroidism.

A few counts support this clonotype. The chain joins TRBV5-1 to TRBJ2-3; the match to TRBD2 covers 9 bases. This CDR3 region has 18 residues. V lost 3 bases and J lost 4; bases outside the gene matches: 15. Germline CDR1 and CDR2: SGHRS and YFSETQ. This CDR3 is CASSYRTASGIVADTQYF. The CDR3 DNA sequence: TGCGCCAGCAGCTACCGGACTGCTAGCGGGATCGTCGCAGATACGCAGTATTTT.

This clonotype has ten or more counts. The chain couples TRBV19 to TRBJ2-1; D ambiguous. This CDR3 region has 12 residues. The ends were cut back, 7 bases at V and 4 bases at J, with 8 bases in the middle. Germline V gene data show CDR1 as LNHDA and CDR2 as SQIVND (reference sequence). CDR3 nucleotide sequence: TGTGCCAGTACCTCACGGTACAATGAGCAGTTCTTC. Encoded protein: CASTSRYNEQFF.